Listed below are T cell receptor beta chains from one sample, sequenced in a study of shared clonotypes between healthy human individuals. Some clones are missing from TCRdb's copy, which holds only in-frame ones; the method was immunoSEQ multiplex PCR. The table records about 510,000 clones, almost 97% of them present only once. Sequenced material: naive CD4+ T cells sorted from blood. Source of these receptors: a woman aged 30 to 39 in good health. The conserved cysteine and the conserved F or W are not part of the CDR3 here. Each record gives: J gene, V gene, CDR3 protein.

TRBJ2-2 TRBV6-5 ATSGLAGTGELF
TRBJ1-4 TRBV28 ASSTPPKEKLF
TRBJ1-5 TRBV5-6 ASSLRGSYQPQH
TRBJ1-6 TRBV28 ASSFGNWGSPLH
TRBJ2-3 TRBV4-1 ASSQERLDTQY
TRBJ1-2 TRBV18 ASSPFRDSYGYT
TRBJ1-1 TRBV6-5 ASSLTGTTEAF
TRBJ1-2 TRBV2 ASIKAGGYGYT
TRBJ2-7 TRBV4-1 ASSQVGAELSYEQY
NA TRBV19 ASRRTSGSYEQY
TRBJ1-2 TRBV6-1 ASSEYEGAGGYT
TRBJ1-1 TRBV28 ASSAYGAPGAF
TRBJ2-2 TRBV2 ASSEGGTPNTGELF
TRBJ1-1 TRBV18 ASSQNRGREAF
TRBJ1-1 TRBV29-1 SVAPGGMGTEAF
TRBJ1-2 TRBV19 ASSTTGGQSYGYT
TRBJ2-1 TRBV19 ASSPLGQGQNNEQF
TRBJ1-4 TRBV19 ASAAEGSQGEKLF
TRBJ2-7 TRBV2 ASRGDRGVSEQY
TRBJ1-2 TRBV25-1 ASSDWRIIYGYT
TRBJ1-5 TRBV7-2 ASSAGTGRNQPQH
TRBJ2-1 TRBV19 ASSIWRQGRHNEQF
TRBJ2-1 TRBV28 ASSTQGYEQF
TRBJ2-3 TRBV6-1 ASSPGADTQY
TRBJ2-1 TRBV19 ASSSMRGGTSGRAGEQF
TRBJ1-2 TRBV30 AWGNGYT
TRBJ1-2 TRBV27 ASSVSTNYGYT
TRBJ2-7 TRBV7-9 ASSSYTGEQY
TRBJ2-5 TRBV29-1 SVIHLGETQY
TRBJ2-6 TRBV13 ASSLGRRSGANVLT
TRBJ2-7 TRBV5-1 ASSSDGASYEQY
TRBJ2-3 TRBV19 ASSIGLAFADTQY
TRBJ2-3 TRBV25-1 ASRRQGAQDTQY
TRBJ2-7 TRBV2 ASSRDRPDEQY
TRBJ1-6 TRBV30 AWTTPGDRYSPLH
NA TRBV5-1 ASSLELAIGEQY
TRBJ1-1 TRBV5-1 ASSYRGVITEAF
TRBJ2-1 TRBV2 ARTNYSTLQF
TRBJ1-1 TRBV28 ASSSPGGTEAF
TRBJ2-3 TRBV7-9 ASSFSGGWGTDTQY
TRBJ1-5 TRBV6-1 ASSGRRGAIPAYQPQH
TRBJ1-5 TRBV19 ASSTTGGGQPQH
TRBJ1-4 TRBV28 ASSLGQGPRKLF